Reported below is one T cell receptor beta chain. Its cognate antigen is unknown. The CDR3 runs 13 residues. CDR1 is SGDLS and CDR2 is YYNGEE in the germline V gene. V was clipped by 3 bases and J by 7 bases; unmatched bases: 6. Approximately 200 ng DNA, about 30,000 T cell genomes, went into each sorted-subset replicate PCR. Clones were sequenced by immunoSEQ multiplex PCR, and TCRdb holds only the in-frame ones, with some missing. The top ten clones hold under 0.25% of a sample with 800,000 or so clones, approximately 97% of them seen once. This sample was taken from a study of shared clonotypes between healthy human individuals. CD8 cells regarded as naive lacked CD45RO, were positively chosen for CCR7, and omitted terminally differentiated effector memory CD45RA+ cells. Findings of the study overall: A few donors shared approximately 5% of their naive CD4 clonotypes. Since donors were few, the genetic and exposure-history diversity represented was limited. It was only blood that was sampled, and tissue repertoires likely differ.

Sequenced input: naive CD8+ T cells sorted from blood. The TCR was taken from a man aged 30 to 45 in good health. The chain recombines TRBV9 with TRBJ1-1; 7 bases are shared with TRBD1. CDR3 region: CASSERQGDEAFF. As DNA, the CDR3 is TGTGCCAGCAGCGAACGTCAGGGGGATGAAGCTTTCTTT.